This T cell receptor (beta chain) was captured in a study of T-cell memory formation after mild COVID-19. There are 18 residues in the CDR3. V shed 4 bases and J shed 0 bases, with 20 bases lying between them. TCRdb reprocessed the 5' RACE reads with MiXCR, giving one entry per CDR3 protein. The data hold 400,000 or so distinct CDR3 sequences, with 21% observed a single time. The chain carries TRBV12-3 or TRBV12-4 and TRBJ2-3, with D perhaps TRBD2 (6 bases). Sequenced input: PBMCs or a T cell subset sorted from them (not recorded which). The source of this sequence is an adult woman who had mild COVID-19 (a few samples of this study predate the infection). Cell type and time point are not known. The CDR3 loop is CASSSSSDRLGSTDTQYF. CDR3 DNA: TGTGCCAGCAGTTCCTCCAGTGATAGACTAGGCAGCACAGATACGCAGTATTTT.